Listed below are T cell receptor beta chains from one sample, sequenced in a study of T-cell reconstitution after alpha-beta-depleted transplantation in children. TCRdb recomputed calls from the PCR reads with MiXCR, one row per CDR3 protein. The repertoire consists of a few hundred thousand distinct CDR3 sequences, with approximately 23% occurring once and the leading ten covering 9.5% to 13%. Material: PBMCs, mostly from graft donor cells, obtained 180 days after TCRalphabeta/CD19-depleted stem cell transplant. The source is a male patient younger than 18 who had a stem cell transplant for acute lymphoblastic leukemia, so the T cells may come from the graft donor. Each CDR3 is given with its conserved first and last residue. The D gene is left open where the match is weak. Clone size is shown for a subset of rows, as once, few, many or a class of expanded clone.

DNA: TGTGCCAGCAGTTGGACAGGGTTCGATGGCTACACCTTC
CDR3: CASSWTGFDGYTF
D: TRBD1
J: TRBJ1-2
size: few
length: 13
V: TRBV27

DNA: TGTGCCAGCTCTCGGGTGAGGGACTCGAACTATGGCTACACCTTC
CDR3: CASSRVRDSNYGYTF
D: .
J: TRBJ1-2
size: .
length: 15
V: TRBV6-1

DNA: TGTGCCAGCAGCCGAAGAGGGGAGTGGTTGAAGAATGAAAAACTGTTTTTT
CDR3: CASSRRGEWLKNEKLFF
D: .
J: TRBJ1-4
size: .
length: 17
V: TRBV9

DNA: TGTGCCAGCAGTATGGACAGGGGAGAGTACAATGAGCAGTTCTTC
CDR3: CASSMDRGEYNEQFF
D: TRBD1
J: TRBJ2-1
size: many
length: 15
V: TRBV6-1

DNA: TGCGCCAGCAGCCAATCCTCCAATTGGGGCCCCACTGAAGCTTTCTTT
CDR3: CASSQSSNWGPTEAFF
D: .
J: TRBJ1-1
size: few
length: 16
V: TRBV4-1

DNA: TGTGCCAGCAGTACTAGCGGGAGTGTCTACGAGCAGTACTTC
CDR3: CASSTSGSVYEQYF
D: TRBD2
J: TRBJ2-7
size: .
length: 14
V: TRBV7-3

DNA: TGTGCCATCAGTGACCTCCGGGACAGGGGTTCGGACGAGCAGTACTTC
CDR3: CAISDLRDRGSDEQYF
D: TRBD1
J: TRBJ2-7
size: few
length: 16
V: TRBV10-3

DNA: TGTGCCAGCAGCCCCTCCGAGGGCGCAGATACGCAGTATTTT
CDR3: CASSPSEGADTQYF
D: .
J: TRBJ2-3
size: .
length: 14
V: TRBV7-7

DNA: TGTGCCAGCAGTTTATTTGGCGGGAGCACAGATACGCAGTATTTT
CDR3: CASSLFGGSTDTQYF
D: .
J: TRBJ2-3
size: .
length: 15
V: TRBV12-3/TRBV12-4

DNA: TGCGCCAGCAGCTTGGAGGGGGTTGGGGAGCAGTACTTC
CDR3: CASSLEGVGEQYF
D: .
J: TRBJ2-7
size: few
length: 13
V: TRBV5-1

DNA: TGTGCCAGTAGTACGGGACTAGCTGCGCAGTTCTTC
CDR3: CASSTGLAAQFF
D: TRBD2
J: TRBJ2-1
size: .
length: 12
V: TRBV19

DNA: TGCGCCAGCAGCTTGGGGACTATCGGTACAGAGACCCAGTACTTC
CDR3: CASSLGTIGTETQYF
D: .
J: TRBJ2-5
size: few
length: 15
V: TRBV5-1

DNA: TGTGCCAGCACGACTAGCGGGAGGCCTCGCTACAATGAGCAGTTCTTC
CDR3: CASTTSGRPRYNEQFF
D: TRBD2
J: TRBJ2-1
size: few
length: 16
V: TRBV6-1

DNA: TGCAGTGCTAGGACGACTAGCGGGCTTGCCTACGAGCAGTACTTC
CDR3: CSARTTSGLAYEQYF
D: TRBD2
J: TRBJ2-7
size: .
length: 15
V: TRBV20-1

DNA: TGCGCCAGCAGCCAAGATTCGGGGTTCTCCTACGAGCAGTACTTC
CDR3: CASSQDSGFSYEQYF
D: .
J: TRBJ2-7
size: once
length: 15
V: TRBV4-1

DNA: TGTGCCAGCAGTTCTACGCGCCACCCCTACGAGCAGTACTTC
CDR3: CASSSTRHPYEQYF
D: .
J: TRBJ2-7
size: few
length: 14
V: TRBV28

DNA: TGTGCCACCAGTGCTCGTTCAACGAACACCGGGGAGCTGTTTTTT
CDR3: CATSARSTNTGELFF
D: .
J: TRBJ2-2
size: few
length: 15
V: TRBV24-1

DNA: TGTGCCAGCAGCCCCCAGAACACCGGGGAGCTGTTTTTT
CDR3: CASSPQNTGELFF
D: .
J: TRBJ2-2
size: many
length: 13
V: TRBV5-5

DNA: TGCAGTGCCCCCACGCGGGAGTGGGCGACAGATACGCAGTATTTT
CDR3: CSAPTREWATDTQYF
D: TRBD2
J: TRBJ2-3
size: few
length: 15
V: TRBV20-1

DNA: TGTGCCAGCAGCTTAGCCCGGTCCTATGGCTACACCTTC
CDR3: CASSLARSYGYTF
D: .
J: TRBJ1-2
size: few
length: 13
V: TRBV7-9

DNA: TGCGCCAGCAGCCACCAAAAGGGGAGCCGGACCTACGAGCAGTACTTC
CDR3: CASSHQKGSRTYEQYF
D: .
J: TRBJ2-7
size: .
length: 16
V: TRBV4-1

DNA: TGCAGTGGGGGCAGGCACTACGAGCAGTACTTC
CDR3: CSGGRHYEQYF
D: .
J: TRBJ2-7
size: few
length: 11
V: TRBV20-1

DNA: TGCGCCAGCAGCCCTGTACAGGGAATAGTGGGAAACACCATATATTTT
CDR3: CASSPVQGIVGNTIYF
D: .
J: TRBJ1-3
size: few
length: 16
V: TRBV5-1

DNA: TGTGCCAGCAGCCAAGGTGGGACAGTCGTCTACGAGCAGTACTTC
CDR3: CASSQGGTVVYEQYF
D: TRBD1
J: TRBJ2-7
size: few
length: 15
V: TRBV3-1

DNA: TGTGCCAGCAGTGACAGGGGGCTAGACACTGAAGCTTTCTTT
CDR3: CASSDRGLDTEAFF
D: TRBD1
J: TRBJ1-1
size: .
length: 14
V: TRBV27

DNA: TGTGCCAGCAGCTCTACAGGGACCCGCACAGATACGCAGTATTTT
CDR3: CASSSTGTRTDTQYF
D: .
J: TRBJ2-3
size: .
length: 15
V: TRBV12-3/TRBV12-4

DNA: TGCGCCAGCAGCCAGGTATCGGACAGTACGCAGTATTTT
CDR3: CASSQVSDSTQYF
D: .
J: TRBJ2-3
size: .
length: 13
V: TRBV4-1

DNA: TGTGCCAGCAGCATAATTACAGGGAAAGAAGCTTTCTTT
CDR3: CASSIITGKEAFF
D: .
J: TRBJ1-1
size: .
length: 13
V: TRBV7-9

DNA: TGCAGTGCTAGCCGGACAGTTTACGAGCAGTACTTC
CDR3: CSASRTVYEQYF
D: .
J: TRBJ2-7
size: few
length: 12
V: TRBV20-1

DNA: TGTGCCAGCTCACCAACTTCCACCTCTGGAAACACCATATATTTT
CDR3: CASSPTSTSGNTIYF
D: .
J: TRBJ1-3
size: .
length: 15
V: TRBV18

DNA: TGTGCCAGCAGTCGATTCCCGGGACAGGGGGCAACAGATACGCAGTATTTT
CDR3: CASSRFPGQGATDTQYF
D: TRBD1
J: TRBJ2-3
size: .
length: 17
V: TRBV5-5

DNA: TGCGCCAGCAGCCCCCCTGACACAGGGTTCTACGAGCAGTACTTC
CDR3: CASSPPDTGFYEQYF
D: .
J: TRBJ2-7
size: .
length: 15
V: TRBV4-1

DNA: TGTGCCAGCAGCTCAAAACTATCAGGGACAGACTACGAGCAGTACTTC
CDR3: CASSSKLSGTDYEQYF
D: TRBD1
J: TRBJ2-7
size: few
length: 16
V: TRBV7-8

DNA: TGTGCCATCAGTGGGCCGACTAGCGGGAGGACCTACGAGCAGTACTTC
CDR3: CAISGPTSGRTYEQYF
D: TRBD2
J: TRBJ2-7
size: .
length: 16
V: TRBV10-3

DNA: TGTGCCAGCAGCCCCGCCGGCTTGGGGGAAAATGAAAAACTGTTTTTT
CDR3: CASSPAGLGENEKLFF
D: .
J: TRBJ1-4
size: .
length: 16
V: TRBV7-8

DNA: TGTGCCAGCAGTCAAGGACCGGGGCACGAGCAGTACTTC
CDR3: CASSQGPGHEQYF
D: .
J: TRBJ2-7
size: .
length: 13
V: TRBV12-3/TRBV12-4

DNA: TGCAGTGCTAGAGTGGGCGGGGCGGGAGATACGCAGTATTTT
CDR3: CSARVGGAGDTQYF
D: .
J: TRBJ2-3
size: .
length: 14
V: TRBV20-1

DNA: TGTGCCAGCAGTTACTTTCGACTAGCGGGAGGGGCCAACTACGAGCAGTACTTC
CDR3: CASSYFRLAGGANYEQYF
D: TRBD2
J: TRBJ2-7
size: .
length: 18
V: TRBV6-5

DNA: TGCGCCAGCTCTAGCGGCCTAGAGTTTAGCTCCTACAATGAGCAGTTCTTC
CDR3: CASSSGLEFSSYNEQFF
D: TRBD2
J: TRBJ2-1
size: .
length: 17
V: TRBV5-1

DNA: TGTGCCAGCAGCGTCTCCGATATGAACACTGAAGCTTTCTTT
CDR3: CASSVSDMNTEAFF
D: .
J: TRBJ1-1
size: .
length: 14
V: TRBV9

DNA: TGCGCCAGCAGCTCTCATCTAGCGGGGTACTACAATGAGCAGTTCTTC
CDR3: CASSSHLAGYYNEQFF
D: TRBD2
J: TRBJ2-1
size: few
length: 16
V: TRBV5-1

DNA: TGTGCCAGCAGCCAAGGGCGGTCTAGCTCCTACAATGAGCAGTTCTTC
CDR3: CASSQGRSSSYNEQFF
D: .
J: TRBJ2-1
size: once
length: 16
V: TRBV4-2

DNA: TGTGCCTGGGATATACTTAGCGGGATTAACAATGAGCAGTTCTTC
CDR3: CAWDILSGINNEQFF
D: TRBD2
J: TRBJ2-1
size: few
length: 15
V: TRBV30

DNA: TGTGCCAGCAGTCCACTAGCGAGAAACCTCTACAATGAGCAGTTCTTC
CDR3: CASSPLARNLYNEQFF
D: TRBD2
J: TRBJ2-1
size: few
length: 16
V: TRBV7-9

DNA: TGTGCCACTAAGTTACAGGGCGCCAGAATCTATGGCTACACCTTC
CDR3: CATKLQGARIYGYTF
D: .
J: TRBJ1-2
size: few
length: 15
V: TRBV28

DNA: TGCAGCGTTGGGGGACTGTACACCGGGGAGCTGTTTTTT
CDR3: CSVGGLYTGELFF
D: .
J: TRBJ2-2
size: .
length: 13
V: TRBV29-1

DNA: TGTGCCAGCAGCTGGTATTCGGTTCCCTCGAGCAATCAGCCCCAGCATTTT
CDR3: CASSWYSVPSSNQPQHF
D: .
J: TRBJ1-5
size: few
length: 17
V: TRBV7-8

DNA: TGTGCCAGCAGCGCCTGGGACAGTGGAAACACCATATATTTT
CDR3: CASSAWDSGNTIYF
D: TRBD1
J: TRBJ1-3
size: .
length: 14
V: TRBV9

DNA: TGCGCCAGCAGCCATTCCAGACAGGGGGCGGACTACGAGCAGTACTTC
CDR3: CASSHSRQGADYEQYF
D: TRBD1
J: TRBJ2-7
size: .
length: 16
V: TRBV4-1

DNA: TGTGCCAGCAGCACGCCGGACAGGGGGCCTGGACTAGCGGGAGGGCCTGACATTCAGTACTTC
CDR3: CASSTPDRGPGLAGGPDIQYF
D: TRBD2
J: TRBJ2-4
size: few
length: 21
V: TRBV9

DNA: TGCGCCAGCAGCTTCACAGGGAAAGGGTACACTGAAGCTTTCTTT
CDR3: CASSFTGKGYTEAFF
D: .
J: TRBJ1-1
size: .
length: 15
V: TRBV5-1

DNA: TGCAGCGTTGGGCCCAGGGTGGCTAACTATGGCTACACCTTC
CDR3: CSVGPRVANYGYTF
D: .
J: TRBJ1-2
size: few
length: 14
V: TRBV29-1

DNA: TGTGCCACCAGTGATTTAATCCCTCGGGACAGGCTCTCTGGGGCCAACGTCCTGACTTTC
CDR3: CATSDLIPRDRLSGANVLTF
D: TRBD1
J: TRBJ2-6
size: .
length: 20
V: TRBV24-1

DNA: TGCAGTGCTAGAGGCGGGGGGGCTGGGGATACGCAGTATTTT
CDR3: CSARGGGAGDTQYF
D: TRBD2
J: TRBJ2-3
size: .
length: 14
V: TRBV20-1

DNA: TGTGCCAGCAGCCAGCTAACCCTAGCGGAGCAGAACAATGAGCAGTTCTTC
CDR3: CASSQLTLAEQNNEQFF
D: TRBD2
J: TRBJ2-1
size: .
length: 17
V: TRBV4-2

DNA: TGTGCCAGCAGGTGGGCGGAGGGAATGGCTCTTCTCTTC
CDR3: CASRWAEGMALLF
D: .
J: TRBJ2-7
size: many
length: 13
V: TRBV12-3/TRBV12-4

DNA: TGCAGCGCCGCGGACAGGGGAGGCGAGCAGTACTTC
CDR3: CSAADRGGEQYF
D: TRBD1
J: TRBJ2-7
size: many
length: 12
V: TRBV29-1

DNA: TGTGCCAGCAGCTTCGGACAGCGAGCTAACTATGGCTACACCTTC
CDR3: CASSFGQRANYGYTF
D: .
J: TRBJ1-2
size: few
length: 15
V: TRBV5-5

DNA: TGCGCCAGCAGCTTCGGCGACTGGCAAGAGACCCAGTACTTC
CDR3: CASSFGDWQETQYF
D: .
J: TRBJ2-5
size: .
length: 14
V: TRBV5-1